These 10 T cell receptor beta chains came from one sample sequenced in a study of blood T cell repertoires in COVID-19. Produced via immunoSEQ multiplex PCR; TCRdb's table is partial and in-frame only. The sample contains about 220,000 clones, 82% of which appear only once. Material: peripheral blood. The receptors here all came from a woman in her sixties or seventies with COVID-19, enrolled during active disease.

This clone is a singleton in its sample. The chain has TRBV7-9 and TRBJ1-2, with D possibly being TRBD1 (6 bases). This CDR3 spans 14 amino acids. Germline-derived CDR1 and CDR2 are SEHNR and FQNEAQ (reference sequence). V gave up 3 bases and J gave up 0 bases, with 8 bases separating them. The CDR3 coding sequence is TGTGCCAGCAGCTTTGGACAGTCTAACTATGGCTACACCTTC. It translates to CASSFGQSNYGYTF. Filled out from reference TRBV7-9 and TRBJ1-2, the complete variable domain reads DTGVSQNPRHKITKRGQNVTFRCDPISEHNRLYWYRQTLGQGPEFLTYFQNEAQLEKSRLLSDRFSAERPKGSFSTLEIQRTEQGDSAMYLCASSFGQSNYGYTFGSGTRLTVV.

This clone was recorded a few times. The CDR3 loop reads CARRWGRFILGPQHF. Written as DNA, the CDR3 is TGTGCCAGGCGGTGGGGGCGCTTCATCTTGGGCCCCCAGCATTTT. The rearrangement joins TRBV5-5 to TRBJ1-5, with D possibly being TRBD1 (6 bases). V dropped 8 bases and J dropped 10 bases, with 25 bases sitting between them. CDR1 and CDR2 (germline): SGHKS, YYEKEE (reference sequence). This CDR3 comprises 15 residues.

This clone has just a few counts. The chain uses TRBV7-9 and TRBJ1-3; possibly TRBD1 for D (5 bases). The germline V gene has CDR1 SEHNR and CDR2 FQNEAQ (reference sequence). With 7 bases removed from V and 8 bases from J, the gap between germline ends came to 15 bases. CDR3 size: 13 residues. The CDR3 spells CASTYVAGDTIYF. The CDR3 coding sequence is TGTGCCAGCACCTATGTGGCGGGGGACACCATATATTTT.

This clone was picked up one time. The V gene is TRBV11-1, the J gene TRBJ1-1; tentative D call: TRBD1 (5 bases). The CDR3 has 13 residues. Per germline, CDR1 SGHAT and CDR2 FQDESV (reference sequence). Between the trimmed V and J ends, which lost 3 bases and 6 bases, there was a span of 11 bases. As DNA, the CDR3 is TGTGCCAGCAGCTTGTTGGGGGGTGCTGAAGCTTTCTTT. It encodes CASSLLGGAEAFF.

The gene calls are TRBV25-1 and TRBJ1-1; tentative D call: TRBD1 (6 bases). CDR1 is MGHDK, CDR2 SYGVNS, per germline. The CDR3 covers 14 residues. The V end was cut by 2 bases, the J end by 4 bases, with 11 bases between. CDR3: CASSEGGRVTEAFF. The CDR3 DNA sequence: TGTGCCAGCAGTGAAGGGGGCCGCGTCACTGAAGCTTTCTTT.

The J gene is TRBJ2-2, the V gene TRBV3-1 (or the pseudogene TRBV3-2); 8 bases agree with TRBD2. The CDR3 spans 18 residues. Per germline, CDR1 LGHDT and CDR2 YNNKEL (reference sequence). The ends lost 0 bases at V and 2 bases at J; junction bases unmatched: 8. The CDR3 protein is CASSQEDRLARNTGELFF. DNA for the CDR3: TGTGCCAGCAGCCAAGAAGATCGACTAGCGAGAAACACCGGGGAGCTGTTTTTT.

The V gene is TRBV28, the J gene TRBJ2-7, with TRBD1 matching over 10 bases. Losses at the gene ends were 5 bases for V and 6 bases for J; bases not matched to a gene: 10. Germline-derived CDR1 and CDR2 are MDHEN and SYDVKM. The CDR3 has 15 residues. The CDR3 DNA is TGTGCCAGCAGTGACACCGGGACAGGGGTTTTCGAGCAGTACTTC. Its protein is CASSDTGTGVFEQYF. The full variable domain, its missing parts supplied by reference TRBV28 and TRBJ2-7, is DVKVTQSSRYLVKRTGEKVFLECVQDMDHENMFWYRQDPGLGLRLIYFSYDVKMKEKGDIPEGYSVSREKKERFSLILESASTNQTSMYLCASSDTGTGVFEQYFGPGTRLTVT.

The chain is built from TRBV4-1 and TRBJ1-2, with 12 bases lining up with TRBD1. Germline CDR1 reads MGHRA; CDR2 reads YSYEKL. The CDR3 spans 16 residues. With 4 bases clipped from V and 1 base from J, the junction kept 4 bases outside the gene matches. The CDR3: CASSRGTGGGNYGYTF. CDR3 bases: TGCGCCAGCAGCCGTGGGACAGGGGGCGGTAACTATGGCTACACCTTC.

The CDR3 coding sequence is TGCGCCAGCAGCCGAGAGGCAGGAACCGGGGAGCTGTTTTTT. Protein product: CASSREAGTGELFF. The chain uses TRBV4-3 and TRBJ2-2; unclear D gene. Between the trimmed V and J ends, which lost 4 bases and 5 bases, there was a span of 11 bases. Germline values: CDR1 LGHNA, CDR2 YSLEER. This CDR3 has 14 residues.

This clone was detected a few times. The gene calls are TRBV27 and TRBJ2-7; 7 positions match TRBD2. Germline values: CDR1 MNHEY, CDR2 SMNVEV (reference sequence). V was clipped by 5 bases and J by 6 bases; unmatched bases: 10. CDR3 length: 14 amino acids. For the CDR3, the DNA is TGTGCCAGCAGTCCCCGGGGAGGGTCGCGCGAGCAGTACTTC. Its translation: CASSPRGGSREQYF.